The rows below give T cell receptor beta chains drawn from one sample of a study of cytomegalovirus exposure and HLA in healthy donors. The table came from immunoSEQ multiplex PCR; TCRdb's copy has only in-frame clones and leaves some out. The top ten clones hold roughly 5.5% of a sample with 150,000 to 180,000 clones, 80% of them seen once. The specimen was PBMCs. These receptors all come from a woman in her 40s in good health and CMV-seropositive. Each CDR3 is given with its conserved first and last residue. A D gene is named only where the DNA matches it firmly. Clone size is shown for a subset of rows, as once, few, many or a class of expanded clone.

DNA | CDR3 | D | size | J | V
TGCGCCAGCAGCTCCTTTCATGGGGCTAGCGGGGGGAACAATGAGCAGTTCTTC | CASSSFHGASGGNNEQFF | TRBD2 | once | TRBJ2-1 | TRBV5-1
TGTGCCAGCAGCTTAGTACAGGGTAGCACCGGGGAGCTGTTTTTT | CASSLVQGSTGELFF | . | . | TRBJ2-2 | TRBV11-2
TGTGCCAGCAGTGAAGCGGGTAGCGGGAGTCGGTACTTC | CASSEAGSGSRYF | TRBD2 | . | TRBJ2-4 | TRBV6-1
TGTGCCAGCAGCCGAGGGGGGGCATTCGACACCGGGGAGCTGTTTTTT | CASSRGGAFDTGELFF | . | . | TRBJ2-2 | TRBV5-4
TGTGCCAGCAGCGTAGGTGGCAGTAGCAATCAGCCCCAGCATTTT | CASSVGGSSNQPQHF | . | . | TRBJ1-5 | TRBV9
TGTGCCAGCTCACCACCAGCTTCATCCTACAATGAGCAGTTCTTC | CASSPPASSYNEQFF | . | . | TRBJ2-1 | TRBV18
TGCGCCAGCAGCTTAACAGGGGGCTTAAGCACTGAAGCTTTCTTT | CASSLTGGLSTEAFF | TRBD1 | . | TRBJ1-1 | TRBV5-1
TGTGCCAGCAGTTTATCGTCTTCTCCGGGGACCTACGAGCAGTACTTC | CASSLSSSPGTYEQYF | . | . | TRBJ2-7 | TRBV27
TGCGCCAGCAGCTTGGTCCAGGGGACCCTCAATGAGCAGTTCTTC | CASSLVQGTLNEQFF | . | once | TRBJ2-1 | TRBV5-1
TGTGCCTGGGGTCACTCTAGCTCCTACAATGAGCAGTTCTTC | CAWGHSSSYNEQFF | . | . | TRBJ2-1 | TRBV30
TGTGCCAGCAGCCGACAGGGATTTAACTACGAGCAGTACTTC | CASSRQGFNYEQYF | TRBD1 | . | TRBJ2-7 | TRBV2
TGTGCCAGCAGGAGGACGGGGAACAATCAGCCCCAGCATTTT | CASRRTGNNQPQHF | . | . | TRBJ1-5 | TRBV28
TGTGCCAGCAGCCAAGCAAGGACTAGCGGGTCAGATACGCAGTATTTT | CASSQARTSGSDTQYF | TRBD2 | . | TRBJ2-3 | TRBV14
TGTGCCAGCAGCCCTAAAGGGACAGCAACTAATGAAAAACTGTTTTTT | CASSPKGTATNEKLFF | TRBD1 | . | TRBJ1-4 | TRBV5-5
TGCGCCAGCAGCTTGGCGGGAGGTGGGGTCAATGAGCAGTTCTTC | CASSLAGGGVNEQFF | TRBD2 | . | TRBJ2-1 | TRBV5-1
TGTGCCAGCAGCCCCCAATCTGGGGCCAACGTCCTGACTTTC | CASSPQSGANVLTF | . | . | TRBJ2-6 | TRBV7-6
TGCGCCAGCAGCTTGGGCAGGGCCCCCTCCTACGAGCAGTACTTC | CASSLGRAPSYEQYF | . | . | TRBJ2-7 | TRBV5-1
TGTGCCAGCAGTTACTCGAACAGGGGATACACTGAAGCTTTCTTT | CASSYSNRGYTEAFF | TRBD1 | . | TRBJ1-1 | TRBV6-5
TGTGCCAGCAGCTCCGACCTGAGCGGCACCTACGAGCAGTACTTC | CASSSDLSGTYEQYF | . | . | TRBJ2-7 | TRBV11-2
TGTGCCAGCAGCTTAGGGCAGGGTAGGGGGGCCAACGTCCTGACTTTC | CASSLGQGRGANVLTF | . | . | TRBJ2-6 | TRBV11-3
TGTGCCTGGTTCTTCCCGGGAACTAACACTGAAGCTTTCTTT | CAWFFPGTNTEAFF | . | . | TRBJ1-1 | TRBV30
TGTGCCAGCAGCGAATCCGGGACTAGCGGGATGTACGGCAATGAGCAGTTCTTC | CASSESGTSGMYGNEQFF | TRBD2 | few | TRBJ2-1 | TRBV4-2
TGTGCCAGTAGTATAGATGTAAGGGGGACGAACACCGGGGAGCTGTTTTTT | CASSIDVRGTNTGELFF | . | . | TRBJ2-2 | TRBV19
TGTGCCAGTAGTACCGTTTCTAGCGGGAGCGAGACCCAGTACTTC | CASSTVSSGSETQYF | TRBD2 | . | TRBJ2-5 | TRBV19